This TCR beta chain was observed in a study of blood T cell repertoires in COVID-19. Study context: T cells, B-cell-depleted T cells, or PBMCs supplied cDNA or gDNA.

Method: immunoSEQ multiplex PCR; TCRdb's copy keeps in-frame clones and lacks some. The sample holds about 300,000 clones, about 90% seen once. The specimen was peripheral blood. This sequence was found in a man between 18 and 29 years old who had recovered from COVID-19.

The CDR3 DNA reads as TGTGCCAGCAGTTTAGGTATTCAGCCCCAGCATTTT. Translation: CASSLGIQPQHF. The V and J genes are TRBV12-3 or TRBV12-4 and TRBJ1-5, with D unclear. Trimming removed 1 base at V and 6 bases at J, with 4 bases between. CDR3 size: 12 residues.